These 24 T cell receptor beta chains were all obtained from the same sample, sequenced in a study of cytomegalovirus exposure and HLA in healthy donors (dated by TCRdb to about 2017). Libraries were made using the immunoSEQ multiplex PCR assay. For the multiplex PCR, a mixture combining 60 forward primers for TCR Vbeta segments and 13 reverse primers for TCR Jbeta segments was used. TCRdb took over this immuneACCESS table, retaining in-frame rearrangements with V and J assigned. Such tables are incomplete; in checked studies, under half of the missing clones stem from an unresolved V gene, and the remainder is unexplained. The sample table contains around 130,000 clones; only one count was recorded for about three fifths of them. The ten largest make up less than 9% of the sample. What was sequenced was PBMCs. The receptor set was obtained from a woman between 35 and 50 years old in good health and CMV-seropositive.

This clone has a handful of counts. This chain joins TRBV6-1 and TRBJ1-2; TRBD1 matches 9 bases. The germline CDR1 and CDR2 sequences are MNHNS and SASEGT. V shed 4 bases and J 4 bases; nucleotides not matched to a gene: 16. The CDR3 has 18 amino acids. The DNA for the CDR3 is TGTGCCAGCAGTGGGGTGGGGACAGGGATCCAAACTGGCTATGGCTACACCTTC. Translation: CASSGVGTGIQTGYGYTF.

This chain uses TRBV28 with TRBJ1-1; the D gene is possibly TRBD1 (6 bases). The CDR3 loop spans 14 amino acids. Germline V CDR1 and CDR2: MDHEN, SYDVKM. Trimming cost V 2 bases and J 5 bases, with 12 bases left between them. The CDR3 here is CASSLPPQGTEAFF. Here the CDR3 DNA reads TGTGCCAGCAGTTTACCCCCACAGGGAACTGAAGCTTTCTTT.

This clone has just a few counts. CDR3 nucleotides: TGTGCCAGCAGTTACTCAGACAGGGCCGACACCGGGGAGCTGTTTTTT. Amino acids: CASSYSDRADTGELFF. This chain uses TRBV6-5 with TRBJ2-2; 7 nucleotides agree with TRBD1. Trimming cost V 0 bases and J 3 bases; bases outside gene matches: 4. The CDR3 spans 16 residues. Germline loops: CDR1 MNHEY, CDR2 SVGAGI.

The J gene is TRBJ2-7, the V gene TRBV6-5, with 7 positions matching TRBD1. This CDR3 comprises 14 residues. J lost 4 bases, V lost 7 bases, and 10 bases had no gene match. Per the germline V gene, CDR1 is MNHEY and CDR2 is SVGAGI. CDR3 sequence reads: CASTPYRGVYEQYF. The DNA for the CDR3 is TGTGCCAGCACCCCGTACAGGGGAGTTTACGAGCAGTACTTC.

This chain joins TRBV19 and TRBJ1-6; 10 bases are shared with TRBD1. V gave up 4 bases and J gave up 6 bases; unmatched junction bases: 3. The CDR3 sequence is 15 residues long. Germline V gives CDR1 LNHDA, CDR2 SQIVND (reference sequence). The CDR3 nucleotides are TGTGCCAGTAGTACATGGACAGGGGGTAATTCACCCCTCCACTTT. Its protein is CASSTWTGGNSPLHF. Full variable domain (missing parts from reference TRBV19 and TRBJ1-6): DGGITQSPKYLFRKEGQNVTLSCEQNLNHDAMYWYRQDPGQGLRLIYYSQIVNDFQKGDIAEGYSVSREKKESFPLTVTSAQKNPTAFYLCASSTWTGGNSPLHFGNGTRLTVT.

V is TRBV5-4 and J is TRBJ2-4; D perhaps matches TRBD1 (5 bases). V was trimmed by 0 bases and J by 1 base, leaving 5 bases between them. The CDR3 has 14 amino acids. Germline CDR1 and CDR2: SGHNT and YYREEE (reference sequence). The CDR3 loop is CASSLGGAKNIQYF. The CDR3 coding sequence is TGTGCCAGCAGCTTGGGGGGCGCCAAAAACATTCAGTACTTC.

V and J are TRBV9 and TRBJ2-5; D is perhaps TRBD2 (6 bases). The CDR3 runs to 14 residues. The germline V and J ends were trimmed by 0 bases and 4 bases, with 10 bases remaining between them. Germline V gene lookup returns CDR1 SGDLS and CDR2 YYNGEE. This CDR3 reads CASSVGGDGETQYF. CDR3 DNA: TGTGCCAGCAGCGTAGGGGGGGACGGAGAGACCCAGTACTTC.

This clone was observed a few times. CDR3 bases: TGTGCCAGCAGTTCCGGGACTAGCGTGGTGTCAGGCGAGCAGTACTTC. Its protein is CASSSGTSVVSGEQYF. The V gene is TRBV7-9, the J gene TRBJ2-7, with TRBD2 identical over 10 bases. CDR1 and CDR2 (germline): SEHNR, FQNEAQ (reference sequence). CDR3 length: 16 residues. V lost 6 bases, J lost 6 bases, and 14 bases stayed unmatched.

The chain is built from TRBV7-2 and TRBJ2-1, with 7 positions matching TRBD2. The CDR3 spans 15 residues. Trimming cost V 5 bases and J 7 bases; bases outside gene matches: 11. The V gene's germline CDR1 is SGHTA and CDR2 FQGNSA. CDR3: CASSAGLPLGNEQFF. CDR3 nucleotides: TGTGCCAGCAGCGCGGGACTACCCTTGGGGAATGAGCAGTTCTTC.

This clone was found a few times. This sequence joins TRBV18 and TRBJ1-1, with TRBD1 as a possible D gene (5 bases). V was shortened by 5 bases and J by 3 bases, with 13 bases between the two germline ends. Germline V CDR1 and CDR2: KGHSH, LQKENI. CDR3 size: 14 residues. The CDR3 coding sequence is TGTGCCAGCTCATCGGGGGTCGGGGACACTGAAGCTTTCTTT. Its translation: CASSSGVGDTEAFF.

The rearrangement uses TRBV6-4 and TRBJ2-1; TRBD2 aligns across 8 bases. In germline, CDR1 is MRHNA, CDR2 SNTAGT. This CDR3 has 15 residues. V gave up 6 bases and J gave up 6 bases; unmatched junction bases: 10. The CDR3 bases are TGTGCCAGCAGCGCGACCGGGGGGGCCGGCAATGAGCAGTTCTTC. It codes for CASSATGGAGNEQFF.

This chain connects TRBV9 to TRBJ2-1, with D possibly TRBD1 on 5 matching bases. V lost 0 bases and J lost 0, with 10 bases in between. Germline V gene lookup returns CDR1 SGDLS and CDR2 YYNGEE. This CDR3 has 16 amino acids. CDR3 region: CASSVGTLGSYNEQFF. The CDR3 DNA sequence: TGTGCCAGCAGCGTAGGGACATTGGGCTCCTACAATGAGCAGTTCTTC.

J is TRBJ2-7 and V is TRBV9, with 11 bases that match TRBD2. The CDR3 runs to 14 residues. Germline V gene sequence: CDR1 SGDLS, CDR2 YYNGEE. The trim removed 3 bases at V and 4 bases at J, leaving 3 bases unmatched. CDR3 bases: TGTGCCAGCAGCGCCGGACTAGCGGGTTACGAGCAGTACTTC. This encodes CASSAGLAGYEQYF.

The chain links TRBV5-6 to TRBJ2-1; 8 nucleotides agree with TRBD2. This CDR3 spans 15 amino acids. Losses at the gene ends were 3 bases for V and 7 bases for J; bases not matched to a gene: 9. Germline assignment: CDR1 SGHDT and CDR2 YYEEEE. The CDR3 region is CASSSRPGLDNEQFF. In DNA, the CDR3 is TGTGCCAGCAGCTCACGACCGGGACTAGATAATGAGCAGTTCTTC.

The chain couples TRBV5-4 to TRBJ2-3; TRBD2 aligns across 9 bases. V gave up 4 bases and J gave up 10 bases; unmatched junction bases: 22. There are 18 residues in the CDR3. Germline CDR1 is SGHNT and CDR2 is YYREEE (reference sequence). The DNA for the CDR3 is TGTGCCAGCAGCACGGGACAGTCTAGCGGGATAAGCCCTATGGCGCAGTATTTT. Residues: CASSTGQSSGISPMAQYF. The full variable domain, its missing parts supplied by reference TRBV5-4 and TRBJ2-3, is ETGVTQSPTHLIKTRGQQVTLRCSSQSGHNTVSWYQQALGQGPQFIFQYYREEENGRGNFPPRFSGLQFPNYSSELNVNALELDDSALYLCASSTGQSSGISPMAQYFGPGTRLTVL.

The V gene is TRBV4-2, the J gene TRBJ2-5; 9 nucleotides line up with TRBD1. This CDR3 comprises 17 residues. Per germline, CDR1 LGHNA and CDR2 YNFKEQ. J gave up 2 bases and V 0 bases, and 7 bases lay outside the gene matches. CDR3 protein: CASSQDETGGNQETQYF. The CDR3 DNA reads as TGTGCCAGCAGCCAAGATGAGACAGGGGGGAATCAAGAGACCCAGTACTTC.

This clone was observed a single time. The V call is TRBV7-9, the J call TRBJ2-3; possibly TRBD1 for D (5 bases). V was pared by 1 base and J by 5 bases, with 13 bases between. The germline gives CDR1 SEHNR, CDR2 FQNEAQ (reference sequence). This CDR3 region has 15 residues. Here the CDR3 reads CASSLGQGAGDTQYF. In DNA, the CDR3 is TGTGCCAGCAGCTTAGGACAAGGGGCAGGAGATACGCAGTATTTT.

This sequence joins TRBV6-1 and TRBJ2-1; 9 nucleotides agree with TRBD2. This CDR3 contains 12 residues. CDR1 is MNHNS, CDR2 SASEGT, per germline. V lost 5 bases and J lost 7; bases outside the gene matches: 0. The DNA of the CDR3 is TGTGCCAGCAGTCTAGCGGGAAATGAGCAGTTCTTC. This codes for CASSLAGNEQFF.

The chain has TRBV5-5 and TRBJ2-5, with 10 nucleotides matching TRBD1. Trimming removed 4 bases from V and 5 bases from J; junction bases left unmatched: 8. This CDR3 has 15 amino acids. CDR1 is SGHKS, CDR2 YYEKEE, per germline (reference sequence). CDR3 region: CASSGGQGYVETQYF. The CDR3 DNA sequence: TGTGCCAGCAGCGGGGGACAGGGGTACGTGGAGACCCAGTACTTC.

The CDR3 DNA reads as TGTGCCAGCAGTTACGAGGCTTCCTCCTACGAGCAGTACTTC. Residues: CASSYEASSYEQYF. The genes are TRBV6-6 and TRBJ2-7; D is unresolved. V lost 2 bases and J lost 0, with 8 bases in between. Germline assignment: CDR1 MNHNY and CDR2 SVGAGI (reference sequence). This CDR3 has 14 amino acids.

The V call is TRBV7-2, the J call TRBJ2-7; D is unclear. V lost 5 bases and J 3 bases, leaving 5 bases between the germline ends. The CDR3 length is 11 residues. The V gene's germline CDR1 is SGHTA and CDR2 FQGNSA. The CDR3 spells CASSRLYEQYF. CDR3 coding DNA: TGTGCCAGCAGCCGACTCTACGAGCAGTACTTC.

This clone was detected a few times. As DNA, the CDR3 is TGTGCCAGTAGTGGACTAGCGGGAGACAATGAGCAGTTCTTC. Protein: CASSGLAGDNEQFF. The chain couples TRBV19 to TRBJ2-1, with 13 nucleotides matching TRBD2. Germline CDR1 and CDR2: LNHDA and SQIVND (reference sequence). The CDR3 covers 14 residues. V shed 5 bases and J 5 bases; nucleotides not matched to a gene: 0.

The rearrangement uses TRBV27 and TRBJ2-7; tentatively, D is TRBD1 (7 bases). The CDR3 length is 16 residues. CDR1 and CDR2 (germline): MNHEY, SMNVEV (reference sequence). The germline V and J ends were trimmed by 3 bases and 4 bases, with 19 bases remaining between them. For the CDR3, the DNA is TGTGCCAGCAGTTTTTCCCCCGGGGGCAGGGGGTACGAGCAGTACTTC. Protein sequence: CASSFSPGGRGYEQYF.

The rearrangement joins TRBV5-1 to TRBJ1-2; possible D gene TRBD1, 5 bases. The germline V gene encodes CDR1 SGHRS and CDR2 YFSETQ. Trimming stripped 3 bases from V and 4 bases from J, with 16 bases between. The CDR3 contains 15 residues. The CDR3 reads CASSSQPAGIYGYTF. In DNA, the CDR3 is TGCGCCAGCAGCTCGCAACCGGCAGGGATCTATGGCTACACCTTC.